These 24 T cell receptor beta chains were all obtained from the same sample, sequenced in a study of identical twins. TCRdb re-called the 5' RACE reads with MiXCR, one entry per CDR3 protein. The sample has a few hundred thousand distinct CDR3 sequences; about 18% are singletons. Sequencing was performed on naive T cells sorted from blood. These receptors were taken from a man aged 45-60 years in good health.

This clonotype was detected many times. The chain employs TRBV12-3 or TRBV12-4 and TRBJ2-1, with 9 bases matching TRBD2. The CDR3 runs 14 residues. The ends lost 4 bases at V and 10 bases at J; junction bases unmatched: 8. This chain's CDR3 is CASSSSGKTEEQFF. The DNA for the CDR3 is TGTGCCAGCAGTTCTAGCGGGAAAACGGAAGAGCAGTTCTTC.

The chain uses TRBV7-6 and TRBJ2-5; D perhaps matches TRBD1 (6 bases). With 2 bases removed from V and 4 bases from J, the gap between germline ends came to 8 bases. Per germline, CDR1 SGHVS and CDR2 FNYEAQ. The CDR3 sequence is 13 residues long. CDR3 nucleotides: TGTGCCAGCAGCTTATTGGGGGCAGAGACCCAGTACTTC. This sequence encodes CASSLLGAETQYF.

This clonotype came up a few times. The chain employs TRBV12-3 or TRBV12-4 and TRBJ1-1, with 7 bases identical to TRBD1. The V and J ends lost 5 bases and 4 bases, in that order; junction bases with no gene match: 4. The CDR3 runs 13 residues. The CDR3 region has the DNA TGTGCCAGCAGTGCGACAGGGAGCACTGAAGCTTTCTTT. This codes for CASSATGSTEAFF.

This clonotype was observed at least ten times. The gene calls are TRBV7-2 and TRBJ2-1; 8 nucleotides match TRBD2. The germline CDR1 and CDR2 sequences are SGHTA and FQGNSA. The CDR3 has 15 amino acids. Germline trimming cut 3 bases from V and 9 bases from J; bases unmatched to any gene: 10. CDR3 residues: CASSLGGRRRAEQFF. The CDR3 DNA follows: TGTGCCAGCAGCTTGGGCGGGAGGCGGCGCGCTGAGCAGTTCTTC.

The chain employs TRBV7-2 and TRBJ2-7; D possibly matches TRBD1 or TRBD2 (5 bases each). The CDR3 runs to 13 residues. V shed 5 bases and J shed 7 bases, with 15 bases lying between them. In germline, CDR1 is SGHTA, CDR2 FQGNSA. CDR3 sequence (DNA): TGTGCCAGCAGCATTACGAGGGGTTTTGAGCAGTACTTC. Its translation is CASSITRGFEQYF.

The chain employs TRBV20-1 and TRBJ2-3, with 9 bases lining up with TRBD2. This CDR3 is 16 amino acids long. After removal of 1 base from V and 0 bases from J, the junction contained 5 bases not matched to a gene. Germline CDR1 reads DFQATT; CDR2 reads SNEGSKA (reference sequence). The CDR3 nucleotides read TGCAGTGCTAGAGTTCTAGCGGGACCTAGCACAGATACGCAGTATTTT. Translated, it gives CSARVLAGPSTDTQYF.

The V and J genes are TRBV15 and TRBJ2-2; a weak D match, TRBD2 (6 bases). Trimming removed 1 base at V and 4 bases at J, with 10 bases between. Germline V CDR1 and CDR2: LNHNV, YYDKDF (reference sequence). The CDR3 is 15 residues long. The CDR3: CATSRGGGVTGELFF. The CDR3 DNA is TGTGCCACCAGCAGAGGCGGCGGGGTCACCGGGGAGCTGTTTTTT.

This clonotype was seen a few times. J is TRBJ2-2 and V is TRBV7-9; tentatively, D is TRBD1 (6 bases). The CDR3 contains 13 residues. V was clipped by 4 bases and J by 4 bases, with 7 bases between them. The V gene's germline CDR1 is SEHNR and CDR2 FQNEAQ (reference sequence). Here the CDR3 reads CASSSGVTGELFF. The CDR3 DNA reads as TGTGCCAGCAGCTCAGGGGTCACCGGGGAGCTGTTTTTT. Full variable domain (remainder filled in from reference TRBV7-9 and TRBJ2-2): DTGVSQNPRHKITKRGQNVTFRCDPISEHNRLYWYRQTLGQGPEFLTYFQNEAQLEKSRLLSDRFSAERPKGSFSTLEIQRTEQGDSAMYLCASSSGVTGELFFGEGSRLTVL.

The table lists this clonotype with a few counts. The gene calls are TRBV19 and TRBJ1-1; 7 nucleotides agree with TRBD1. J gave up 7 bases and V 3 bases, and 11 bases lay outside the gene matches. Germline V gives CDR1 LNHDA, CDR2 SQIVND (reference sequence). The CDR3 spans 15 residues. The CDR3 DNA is TGTGCCAGTAGTATGGACAGGTCCACGAAGGGTGAAGCTTTCTTT. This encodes CASSMDRSTKGEAFF.

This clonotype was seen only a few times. The CDR3 nucleotides are TGTGCCAGCAGCCCGCGTGTGGCCGGGAGAGGAGGTGCAGATACGCAGTATTTT. It encodes CASSPRVAGRGGADTQYF. The V gene is TRBV11-2, the J gene TRBJ2-3; a possible D gene is TRBD2 (6 bases). V lost 5 bases and J 4 bases, leaving 25 bases between the germline ends. From germline, CDR1 is SGHAT and CDR2 FQNNGV. The length of the CDR3 is 18 residues.

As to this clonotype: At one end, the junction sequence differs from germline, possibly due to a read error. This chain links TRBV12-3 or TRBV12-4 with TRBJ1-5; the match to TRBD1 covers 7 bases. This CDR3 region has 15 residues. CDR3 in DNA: TGTGCCGGCAGCCTAGACAGGGTTGGCAATCAGCCCCAGCATTTT. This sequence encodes CAGSLDRVGNQPQHF.

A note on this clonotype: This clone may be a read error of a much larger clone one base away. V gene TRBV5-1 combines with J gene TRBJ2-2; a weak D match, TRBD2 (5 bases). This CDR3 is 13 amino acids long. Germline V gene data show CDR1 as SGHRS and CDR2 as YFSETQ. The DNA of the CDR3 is TGCGCCAGCAGCTTAGGTTTACCCGGGGTGCTGTTTTTT. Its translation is CASSLGLPGVLFF. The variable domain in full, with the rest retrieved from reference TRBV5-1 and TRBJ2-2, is KAGVTQTPRYLIKTRGQQVTLSCSPISGHRSVSWYQQTPGQGLQFLFEYFSETQRNKGNFPGRFSGRQFSNSRSEMNVSTLELGDSALYLCASSLGLPGVLFFGEGSRLTVL.

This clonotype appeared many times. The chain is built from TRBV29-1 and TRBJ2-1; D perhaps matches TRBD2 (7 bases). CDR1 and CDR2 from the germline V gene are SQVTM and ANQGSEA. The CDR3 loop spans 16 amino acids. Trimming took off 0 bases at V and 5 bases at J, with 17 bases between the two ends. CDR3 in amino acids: CSVEEWGGAPHNEQFF. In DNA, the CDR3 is TGCAGCGTTGAAGAATGGGGGGGGGCGCCCCACAATGAGCAGTTCTTC.

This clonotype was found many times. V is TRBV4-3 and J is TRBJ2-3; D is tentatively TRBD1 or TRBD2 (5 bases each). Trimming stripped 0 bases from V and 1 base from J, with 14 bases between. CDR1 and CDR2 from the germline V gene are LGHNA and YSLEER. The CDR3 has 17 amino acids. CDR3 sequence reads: CASSQDGVLGGTDTQYF. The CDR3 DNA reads TGCGCCAGCAGCCAAGATGGGGTTTTGGGGGGCACAGATACGCAGTATTTT.

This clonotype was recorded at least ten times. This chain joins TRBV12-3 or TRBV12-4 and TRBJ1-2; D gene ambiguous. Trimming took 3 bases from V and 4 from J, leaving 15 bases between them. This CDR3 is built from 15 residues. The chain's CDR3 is CASSFIGFNTYGYTF. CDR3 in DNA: TGTGCCAGCAGTTTCATAGGGTTCAATACCTATGGCTACACCTTC.

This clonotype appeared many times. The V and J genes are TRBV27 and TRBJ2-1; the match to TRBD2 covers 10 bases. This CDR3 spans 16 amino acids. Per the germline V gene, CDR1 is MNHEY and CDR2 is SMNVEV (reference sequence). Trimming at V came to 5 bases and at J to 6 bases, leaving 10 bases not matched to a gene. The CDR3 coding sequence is TGTGCCAGCAGTCCCCTTGGACTAGCGGAACCCAATGAGCAGTTCTTC. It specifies CASSPLGLAEPNEQFF.

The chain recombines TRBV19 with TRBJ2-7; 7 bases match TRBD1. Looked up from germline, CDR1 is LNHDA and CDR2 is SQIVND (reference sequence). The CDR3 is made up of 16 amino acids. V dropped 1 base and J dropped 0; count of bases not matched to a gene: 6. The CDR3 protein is CASSIGATGPSYEQYF. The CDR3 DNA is TGTGCCAGTAGTATAGGAGCGACAGGGCCCTCCTACGAGCAGTACTTC.

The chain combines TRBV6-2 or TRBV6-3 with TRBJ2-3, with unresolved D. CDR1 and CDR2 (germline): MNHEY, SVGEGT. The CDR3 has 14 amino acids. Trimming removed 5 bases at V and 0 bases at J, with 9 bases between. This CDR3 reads CASSRAASTDTQYF. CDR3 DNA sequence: TGTGCCAGCAGTCGGGCAGCTAGCACAGATACGCAGTATTTT.

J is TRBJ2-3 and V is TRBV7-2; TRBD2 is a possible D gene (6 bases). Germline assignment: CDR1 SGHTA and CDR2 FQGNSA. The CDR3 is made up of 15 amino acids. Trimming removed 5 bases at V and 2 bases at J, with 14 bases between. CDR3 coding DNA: TGTGCCAGCAGCCCCGTGGGAGGTCTCACAGATACGCAGTATTTT. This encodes CASSPVGGLTDTQYF.

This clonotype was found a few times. CDR3 residues: CASSSSAGTRGNIQYF. CDR3 nucleotides: TGTGCCAGCAGCTCCTCCGCCGGGACCCGAGGAAACATTCAGTACTTC. The rearrangement uses TRBV7-2 and TRBJ2-4; D is perhaps TRBD1 or TRBD2 (5 bases each). This CDR3 is built from 16 residues. The germline CDR1 and CDR2 sequences are SGHTA and FQGNSA. Trimming cost V 4 bases and J 6 bases, with 19 bases left between them.

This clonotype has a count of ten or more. CDR3 region: CASSLPGAPHEQYF. In DNA form, the CDR3 reads TGCGCCAGCAGCTTGCCGGGGGCGCCCCACGAGCAGTACTTC. The gene calls are TRBV5-1 and TRBJ2-7, with D tentatively TRBD1 or TRBD2 (6 bases each). The V end was cut by 1 base, the J end by 5 bases, with 13 bases between. CDR1 SGHRS and CDR2 YFSETQ come from the germline V gene. The CDR3 sequence is 14 residues long.

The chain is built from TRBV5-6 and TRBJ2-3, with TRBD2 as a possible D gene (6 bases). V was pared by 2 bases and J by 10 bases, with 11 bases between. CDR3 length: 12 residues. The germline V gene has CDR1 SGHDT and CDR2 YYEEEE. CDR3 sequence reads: CASSFGGSAQYF. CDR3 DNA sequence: TGTGCCAGCAGCTTCGGGGGAAGTGCGCAGTATTTT.

CDR3 region: CASLPAGQGNQPQHF. As DNA, the CDR3 is TGTGCCAGCCTTCCTGCCGGACAGGGGAATCAGCCCCAGCATTTT. The genes are TRBV28 and TRBJ1-5, with 9 bases fitting TRBD1. Germline CDR1 is MDHEN and CDR2 is SYDVKM. CDR3 length: 15 amino acids. J gave up 4 bases and V 8 bases, and 9 bases lay outside the gene matches. The full variable domain, completed using reference TRBV28 and TRBJ1-5, is DVKVTQSSRYLVKRTGEKVFLECVQDMDHENMFWYRQDPGLGLRLIYFSYDVKMKEKGDIPEGYSVSREKKERFSLILESASTNQTSMYLCASLPAGQGNQPQHFGDGTRLSIL.

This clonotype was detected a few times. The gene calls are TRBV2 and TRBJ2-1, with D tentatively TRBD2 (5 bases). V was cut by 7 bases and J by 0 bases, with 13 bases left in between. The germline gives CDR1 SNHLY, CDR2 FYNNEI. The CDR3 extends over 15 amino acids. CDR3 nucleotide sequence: TGTGCCAGCATGAGTAGCGCCTACTCCTACAATGAGCAGTTCTTC. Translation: CASMSSAYSYNEQFF. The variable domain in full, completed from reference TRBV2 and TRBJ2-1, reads EPEVTQTPSHQVTQMGQEVILRCVPISNHLYFYWYRQILGQKVEFLVSFYNNEISEKSEIFDDQFSVERPDGSNFTLKIRSTKLEDSAMYFCASMSSAYSYNEQFFGPGTRLTVL.